A single sample gave rise to the 2 T cell receptor beta chains below, sequenced in a study of blood T cells in healthy people across ages. With a J-beta primer mix and a sample-barcoded 5' primer, a second PCR ran 7 to 11 cycles. TCRdb re-called the 5' RACE reads through MiXCR, storing one row per CDR3 protein. The table shows 700,000 to 950,000 distinct CDR3 sequences, with 55% to 70% occurring only once. The sample was blood. Every receptor here comes from a man aged 30 to 39 in good health.

J is TRBJ1-1 and V is TRBV15; D is possibly TRBD1 (5 bases). V lost 1 base to trimming and J lost 6 bases, with 15 bases between them. This CDR3 is 15 amino acids long. Germline V CDR1 and CDR2: LNHNV, YYDKDF (reference sequence). CDR3 nucleotides: TGTGCCACCAGCAGAGTGAATGGGGTGGGGGCTGAAGCTTTCTTT. This translates into CATSRVNGVGAEAFF.

The chain couples TRBV28 to TRBJ2-1; 10 nucleotides match TRBD1. This CDR3 has 19 amino acids. J lost 0 bases, V lost 2 bases, and 10 bases had no gene match. Germline V gene sequence: CDR1 MDHEN, CDR2 SYDVKM. This chain's CDR3 is CASSLPGQGSRYSYNEQFF. The CDR3 nucleotides are TGTGCCAGCAGTTTACCGGGACAGGGGTCCCGGTACTCCTACAATGAGCAGTTCTTC. The entire variable domain, with the rest obtained from reference TRBV28 and TRBJ2-1, is as follows: DVKVTQSSRYLVKRTGEKVFLECVQDMDHENMFWYRQDPGLGLRLIYFSYDVKMKEKGDIPEGYSVSREKKERFSLILESASTNQTSMYLCASSLPGQGSRYSYNEQFFGPGTRLTVL.